The source of this T cell receptor (beta chain) is a study of tumor-infiltrating lymphocytes in primary liver carcinoma. Notes on the study in general: Merely about 7-25% of top clones occurred in all five tumor regions. A significantly higher top-250-clone fraction was found in tumors than in blood (p = 0.039). Lower overlap was observed for tumor-adjacent and tumor-blood pairs relative to tumor region pairs.

For each extraction, RNA and DNA were obtained together from roughly 20-30 mg of unsorted bulk tissue. Priming with a constant-region primer yielded TCR beta cDNA from about 480 ng total RNA. Library construction for TCR beta comprised three nested multiplex PCR rounds performed with slightly modified ARM-PCR. TRBV1-TRBV30 forward primers and a C-beta reverse primer were used in the first two PCR rounds, which each ran for approximately 11 cycles. TCRdb independently ran MiXCR on the multiplex PCR reads; one entry per CDR3 protein. The repertoire holds approximately 100,000 distinct CDR3 sequences, with around two thirds as singletons. V was trimmed by 8 bases and J by 3 bases, leaving 20 bases between them. Per germline, CDR1 SGHAT and CDR2 FQNNGV. The CDR3 extends over 15 amino acids. This clonotype was recorded once. Its antigen is unknown.

Material for sequencing was liver tumor tissue from sampling region 2. Indicated subset: tumor region T2, inferior pole. The origin of this receptor is a woman aged 60-75 years with primary liver carcinoma and hepatitis B virus infection. V usage is TRBV11-2 and J usage is TRBJ2-7, with D perhaps matching TRBD1 or TRBD2 (6 bases each). CDR3 bases: TGTGCCAGCTTAGCGACGGGGGCAGGAGGCTACGAGCAGTACTTC. Protein: CASLATGAGGYEQYF.